The present T cell receptor beta chain was sequenced within a study of cytomegalovirus exposure and HLA in healthy donors. Trimming at V came to 6 bases and at J to 5 bases, leaving 4 bases not matched to a gene. Germline assignment: CDR1 MNHEY and CDR2 SVGAGI. This CDR3 contains 13 residues. 60 Vbeta and 13 Jbeta primers were used in PCR. Measured with immunoSEQ multiplex PCR; TCRdb has only the in-frame clones, and not every one. The sample holds fewer than 110,000 clones, approximately 76% seen once. Comment on this clone: What it binds is not known.

Study outcomes and limitations: Most likely, a cluster of highly shared sequence variants arose as a sequencing artifact. According to a later analysis, donors in an Asian-associated ancestry cluster reportedly had fewer N-insertions than the roughly 670-donor mean.

Specimen: PBMCs. The genes are TRBV6-5 and TRBJ1-5, with 7 bases identical to TRBD1. The clonotype originates from a man aged 18 to 30 in good health and CMV-seronegative. This chain's CDR3 is CASRGTADQPQHF. DNA for the CDR3: TGTGCCAGCAGAGGGACAGCGGATCAGCCCCAGCATTTT.